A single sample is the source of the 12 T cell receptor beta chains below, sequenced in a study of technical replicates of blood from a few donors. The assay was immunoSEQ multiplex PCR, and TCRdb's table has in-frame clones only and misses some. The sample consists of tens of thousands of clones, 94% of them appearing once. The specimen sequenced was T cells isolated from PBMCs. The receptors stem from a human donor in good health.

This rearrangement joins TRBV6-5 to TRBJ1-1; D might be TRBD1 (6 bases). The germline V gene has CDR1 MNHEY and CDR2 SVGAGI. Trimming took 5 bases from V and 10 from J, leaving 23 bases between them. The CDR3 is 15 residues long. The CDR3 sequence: CASSGLGSGGLGAFF. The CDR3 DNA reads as TGTGCCAGCAGTGGGTTGGGATCCGGGGGGCTGGGAGCTTTCTTT.

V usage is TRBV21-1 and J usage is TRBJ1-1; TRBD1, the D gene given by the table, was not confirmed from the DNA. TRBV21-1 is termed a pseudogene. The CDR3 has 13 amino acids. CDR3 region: CANERGWNTEAFF. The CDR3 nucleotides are TGTGCCAACGAAAGGGGCTGGAACACTGAAGCTTTCTTT.

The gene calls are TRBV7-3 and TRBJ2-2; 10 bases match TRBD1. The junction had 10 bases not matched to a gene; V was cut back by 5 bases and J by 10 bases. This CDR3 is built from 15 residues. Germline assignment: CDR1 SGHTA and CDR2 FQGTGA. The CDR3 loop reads CASSIRDRGNEELFF. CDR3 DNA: TGTGCCAGCAGCATCCGGGACAGGGGCAATGAGGAGCTGTTTTTT.

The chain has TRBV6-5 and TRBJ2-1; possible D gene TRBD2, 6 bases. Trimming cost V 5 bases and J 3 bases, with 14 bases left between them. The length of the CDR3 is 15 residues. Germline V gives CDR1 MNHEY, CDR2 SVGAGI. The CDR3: CASSRDRDFYNEQFF. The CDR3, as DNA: TGTGCCAGCAGTCGAGACCGGGACTTCTACAATGAGCAGTTCTTC.

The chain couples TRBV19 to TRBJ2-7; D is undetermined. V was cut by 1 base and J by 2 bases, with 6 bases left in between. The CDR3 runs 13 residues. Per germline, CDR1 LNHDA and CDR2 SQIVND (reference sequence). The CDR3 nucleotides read TGTGCCAGTAGTATAGGCACAGCCTACGAGCAGTACTTC. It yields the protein CASSIGTAYEQYF. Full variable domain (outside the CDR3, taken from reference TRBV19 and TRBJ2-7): DGGITQSPKYLFRKEGQNVTLSCEQNLNHDAMYWYRQDPGQGLRLIYYSQIVNDFQKGDIAEGYSVSREKKESFPLTVTSAQKNPTAFYLCASSIGTAYEQYFGPGTRLTVT.

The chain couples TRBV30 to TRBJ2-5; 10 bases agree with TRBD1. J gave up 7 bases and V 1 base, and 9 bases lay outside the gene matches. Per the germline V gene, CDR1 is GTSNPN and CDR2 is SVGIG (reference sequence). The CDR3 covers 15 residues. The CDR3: CAWSAGTGDFGTQYF. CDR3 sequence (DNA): TGTGCCTGGAGTGCCGGGACAGGGGACTTTGGGACCCAGTACTTC.

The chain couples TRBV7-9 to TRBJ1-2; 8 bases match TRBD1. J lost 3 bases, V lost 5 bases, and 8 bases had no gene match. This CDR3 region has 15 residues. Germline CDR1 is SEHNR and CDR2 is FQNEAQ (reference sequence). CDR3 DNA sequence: TGTGCCAGCAGCCAGCGGGACAGGACCTACTATGGCTACACCTTC. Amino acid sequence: CASSQRDRTYYGYTF. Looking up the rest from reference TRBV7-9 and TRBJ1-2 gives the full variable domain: DTGVSQNPRHKITKRGQNVTFRCDPISEHNRLYWYRQTLGQGPEFLTYFQNEAQLEKSRLLSDRFSAERPKGSFSTLEIQRTEQGDSAMYLCASSQRDRTYYGYTFGSGTRLTVV.

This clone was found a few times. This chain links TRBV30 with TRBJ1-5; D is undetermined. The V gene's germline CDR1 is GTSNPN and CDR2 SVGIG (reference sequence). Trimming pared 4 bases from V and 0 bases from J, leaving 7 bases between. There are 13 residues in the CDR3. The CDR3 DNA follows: TGTGCCTGGAAACAGAGTAGCAATCAGCCCCAGCATTTT. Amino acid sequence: CAWKQSSNQPQHF.

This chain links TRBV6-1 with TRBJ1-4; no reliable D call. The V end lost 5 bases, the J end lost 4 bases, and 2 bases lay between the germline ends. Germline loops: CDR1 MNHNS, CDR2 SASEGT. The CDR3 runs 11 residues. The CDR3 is CASSLNEKLFF. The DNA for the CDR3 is TGTGCCAGCAGTCTTAATGAAAAACTGTTTTTT.

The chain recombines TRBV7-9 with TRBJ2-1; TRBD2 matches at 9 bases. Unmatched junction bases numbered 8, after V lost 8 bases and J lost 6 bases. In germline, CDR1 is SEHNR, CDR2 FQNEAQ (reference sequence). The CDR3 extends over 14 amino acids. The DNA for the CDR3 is TGTGCCAGCGATTCTAGCGGGGACTCCAATGAGCAGTTCTTC. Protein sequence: CASDSSGDSNEQFF.

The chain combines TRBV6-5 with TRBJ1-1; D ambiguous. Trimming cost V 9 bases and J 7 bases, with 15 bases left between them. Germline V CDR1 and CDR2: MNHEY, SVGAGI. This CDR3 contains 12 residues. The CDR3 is CASNRSPLEAFF. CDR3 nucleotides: TGTGCCAGTAACAGATCGCCCCTTGAAGCTTTCTTT.

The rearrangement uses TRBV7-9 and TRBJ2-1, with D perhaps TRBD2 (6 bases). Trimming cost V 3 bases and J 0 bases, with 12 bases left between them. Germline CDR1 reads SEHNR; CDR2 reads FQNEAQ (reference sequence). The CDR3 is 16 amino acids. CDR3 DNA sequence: TGTGCCAGCAGCTTGGGCGGGATAAGCTCCTACAATGAGCAGTTCTTC. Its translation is CASSLGGISSYNEQFF.